The table lists the clone carrying this T cell receptor beta chain with many counts. Its antigen is as yet unknown. The data are from a study of T cell repertoires in cytomegalovirus infection. The study's findings and limits: Clonotypes of TCR beta that were HLA-C-restricted and CMV-specific dominated the ex vivo response.

Per the germline V gene, CDR1 is SGHTA and CDR2 is FQGNSA. Trimming cost V 5 bases and J 0 bases, with 20 bases left between them. This CDR3 is built from 18 residues. TCRdb itself ran the reads through MiXCR, one entry per CDR3 protein. The sample contains around 100,000 distinct CDR3 sequences, about 17% of which appear only once. Sequences were obtained from PBMCs. The receptor comes from a human donor in good health (CMV status not recorded). Some clones in this sample may be carry-over from other donors' samples. The gene calls are TRBV7-2 and TRBJ1-5, with D unresolved. CDR3 coding DNA: TGTGCCAGCAGCCTCCCTCCCGGCAGCGATTATAGCAATCAGCCCCAGCATTTT. Its protein is CASSLPPGSDYSNQPQHF.